This T cell receptor (beta chain) was captured by sequencing in a study of CD8+ T cells in alopecia areata. For the study at large: The authors scored treated patients' severity by affected scalp percentage. Study-wide results and caveats: Among the 100 top clones, expanded CD8+ clones, like scalp clonality, were significantly decreased by tofacitinib. Higher clonality and more expanded CD8+ clones appeared in lesional than normal scalp.

This CDR3 comprises 12 residues. Germline V gene sequence: CDR1 LGHNA, CDR2 YNFKEQ. The V end was cut by 3 bases, the J end by 1 base, with 3 bases between. After isolation, RNA underwent reverse transcription to generate cDNA as the sequencing template. The data were produced by immunoSEQ multiplex PCR, yet TCRdb's version contains in-frame clones alone and is incomplete. The sample records 64,000 or so clones, about half being singletons. This clone was counted between two and nine times. Antigen: not known. Documented treatment: oral pan-JAK inhibitor, 5-10 mg twice daily. Specimens obtained from alopecia areata patients comprised lesional scalp punch biopsies and peripheral blood.

This clonotype originated in a human donor with alopecia areata. Here the sequenced sample was CD8+ T cells sorted from blood, taken at roughly week 38, from a patient treated with tofacitinib. The chain couples TRBV4-2 to TRBJ1-1; D is ambiguous. CDR3 residues: CASSQGNTEAFF. In nucleotides, the CDR3 is TGTGCCAGCAGCCAGGGGAACACTGAAGCTTTCTTT.